A selection of T cell receptor beta chains follows, all from one sample in a study of PD-L1 blockade in urothelial cancer. Profiled with immunoSEQ multiplex PCR; TCRdb holds only in-frame clones, not every one. Found here are approximately 47,000 clones, 82% of them singletons; the top ten hold approximately 1.7%. Sequencing was performed on PBMCs, taken around atezolizumab (anti-PD-L1) treatment. Source of these receptors: a man in his fifties with urothelial cancer. CDR3s include the opening cysteine and the closing phenylalanine or tryptophan. Fields, in order: clone size, V gene, J gene, D gene, CDR3 protein, CDR3 DNA. D genes are given only for firm matches. Only some rows state a clone size, as once, few, many or a class for expanded clones.

>-|TRBV7-9|TRBJ1-1|-
CASSPPGVGTEAFF
TGTGCCAGCAGCCCCCCTGGAGTGGGCACTGAAGCTTTCTTT
>once|TRBV29-1|TRBJ1-2|TRBD1
CSVALGTGGYGYTF
TGCAGCGTTGCCCTTGGGACAGGGGGCTATGGCTACACCTTC
>-|TRBV6-1|TRBJ1-1|-
CASSEIITGTEAFF
TGTGCCAGCAGTGAAATTATAACGGGCACTGAAGCTTTCTTT
>-|TRBV5-1|TRBJ1-2|-
CASSLRGLGGYTF
TGCGCCAGCAGCTTAAGAGGACTCGGTGGCTACACCTTC
>-|TRBV6-1|TRBJ1-2|-
CASSEWSNYGYTF
TGTGCCAGCAGTGAGTGGAGCAACTATGGCTACACCTTC
>-|TRBV5-1|TRBJ2-1|-
CASSLATGVGGNEQFF
TGCGCCAGCAGCTTGGCCACGGGGGTTGGTGGGAATGAGCAGTTCTTC
>-|TRBV19|TRBJ2-7|TRBD2
CASSIDAASGLSYEQYF
TGTGCCAGTAGTATAGATGCGGCTAGCGGGCTCAGTTACGAGCAGTACTTC
>-|TRBV29-1|TRBJ1-5|-
CSAGGGNQPQHF
TGCAGCGCCGGGGGGGGGAACCAGCCCCAGCATTTT
>-|TRBV10-3|TRBJ2-3|-
CAISESTGLTDTQYF
TGTGCCATCAGTGAGTCGACAGGACTCACAGATACGCAGTATTTT
>-|TRBV10-1|TRBJ1-1|TRBD1
CASKGTGDLNTEAFF
TGCGCCAGCAAAGGGACAGGGGATTTGAACACTGAAGCTTTCTTT
>-|TRBV9|TRBJ1-1|-
CASSAHPRGTEAFF
TGTGCCAGCAGCGCACACCCTAGGGGCACTGAAGCTTTCTTT
>few|TRBV7-2|TRBJ2-7|-
CASSSTRVSYEQYF
TGTGCCAGCAGCTCGACTAGGGTCTCCTACGAGCAGTACTTC
>once|TRBV9|TRBJ1-1|TRBD1
CASSVGTENTEAFF
TGTGCCAGCAGCGTCGGGACAGAGAACACTGAAGCTTTCTTT
>-|TRBV5-5|TRBJ2-7|TRBD1
CASSLNWDRSHEQYF
TGTGCCAGCAGCTTGAATTGGGACAGGTCCCACGAGCAGTACTTC
>few|TRBV28|TRBJ1-1|-
CASRIRQTPEAFF
TGTGCCAGCAGGATTCGACAGACTCCTGAAGCTTTCTTT